These T cell receptor beta chains were read from a single sample in a study of CXCR3-negative and CXCR3-positive naive CD8 T cells. TCRdb re-called the 5' RACE reads and shows each CDR3 protein once, DNA omitted. This sample's clone table lists about 45,000 distinct CDR3 sequences. Material for sequencing was naive CXCR3- CD8+ T cells from blood. All receptors come from a human donor in good health. Some clones in this sample may be carry-over from other donors' samples. Each CDR3 is given with its conserved first and last residue. A row's size may be missing; if present it is once, few, many or a size class.

v_gene: TRBV7-2
j_gene: TRBJ2-7
len: 16
abundance: -
CDR3aa: CASSLEGLAGVHEQYF

v_gene: TRBV29-1
j_gene: TRBJ2-7
len: 14
abundance: -
CDR3aa: CSVDVGQGVGEQYF

v_gene: TRBV5-1
j_gene: TRBJ2-1
len: 15
abundance: -
CDR3aa: CASSKTGQEYNEQFF

v_gene: TRBV12-3/TRBV12-4
j_gene: TRBJ2-1
len: 14
abundance: -
CDR3aa: CASSFGGRDNEQFF

v_gene: TRBV19
j_gene: TRBJ2-1
len: 13
abundance: -
CDR3aa: CASSSSSGREQFF

v_gene: TRBV20-1
j_gene: TRBJ1-1
len: 13
abundance: -
CDR3aa: CSDTLSGTTEAFF

v_gene: TRBV27
j_gene: TRBJ1-5
len: 13
abundance: -
CDR3aa: CASSFGVNQPQHF

v_gene: TRBV29-1
j_gene: TRBJ2-7
len: 13
abundance: -
CDR3aa: CSARGQSSYEQYF

v_gene: TRBV4-1
j_gene: TRBJ2-7
len: 17
abundance: -
CDR3aa: CASSQDQWLADRYEQYF

v_gene: TRBV29-1
j_gene: TRBJ2-7
len: 11
abundance: -
CDR3aa: CSVSGQGGQYF

v_gene: TRBV25-1
j_gene: TRBJ2-7
len: 17
abundance: -
CDR3aa: CASSESARDLDYYEQYF

v_gene: TRBV29-1
j_gene: TRBJ2-1
len: 13
abundance: -
CDR3aa: CSVPTSDYNEQFF

v_gene: TRBV29-1
j_gene: TRBJ2-2
len: 12
abundance: -
CDR3aa: CSVLGGFGELFF

v_gene: TRBV5-1
j_gene: TRBJ1-1
len: 15
abundance: -
CDR3aa: CASSLGERVDTEAFF

v_gene: TRBV4-1
j_gene: TRBJ2-1
len: 16
abundance: -
CDR3aa: CASSQLGRVPYNEQFF

v_gene: TRBV20-1
j_gene: TRBJ1-6
len: 15
abundance: medium-sized
CDR3aa: CSARGIEEDNSPLHF

v_gene: TRBV20-1
j_gene: TRBJ1-2
len: 15
abundance: -
CDR3aa: CSASFARDVDYGYTF

v_gene: TRBV29-1
j_gene: TRBJ1-1
len: 13
abundance: -
CDR3aa: CSAWTGRGPEAFF

v_gene: TRBV7-2
j_gene: TRBJ2-7
len: 12
abundance: -
CDR3aa: CASSLIVYEQYF

v_gene: TRBV29-1
j_gene: TRBJ2-5
len: 14
abundance: -
CDR3aa: CSVEWAGYQETQYF

v_gene: TRBV29-1
j_gene: TRBJ2-7
len: 15
abundance: -
CDR3aa: CSVEVGDRQSYEQYF

v_gene: TRBV5-5
j_gene: TRBJ2-3
len: 15
abundance: -
CDR3aa: CASSRDSPSTDTQYF

v_gene: TRBV3-1
j_gene: TRBJ1-1
len: 12
abundance: -
CDR3aa: CASSPRDDEAFF

v_gene: TRBV12-3/TRBV12-4
j_gene: TRBJ2-2
len: 13
abundance: -
CDR3aa: CASSPPLSGELFF

v_gene: TRBV21-1
j_gene: TRBJ2-7
len: 15
abundance: -
CDR3aa: CASSKKGGPSYEQYF

v_gene: TRBV5-1
j_gene: TRBJ2-1
len: 17
abundance: -
CDR3aa: CASSFTPTSGSDHEQFF

v_gene: TRBV9
j_gene: TRBJ2-5
len: 16
abundance: -
CDR3aa: CASSASLTRRVETQYF

v_gene: TRBV29-1
j_gene: TRBJ2-1
len: 14
abundance: -
CDR3aa: CSVDAGDSYNEQFF

v_gene: TRBV28
j_gene: TRBJ2-3
len: 14
abundance: -
CDR3aa: CASSSSGGTDTQYF

v_gene: TRBV4-3
j_gene: TRBJ1-1
len: 16
abundance: -
CDR3aa: CASSQGSADRGTEAFF

v_gene: TRBV28
j_gene: TRBJ1-1
len: 16
abundance: -
CDR3aa: CASSLWDRTMNTEAFF

v_gene: TRBV28
j_gene: TRBJ2-7
len: 14
abundance: -
CDR3aa: CASSSGQVVNEQYF

v_gene: TRBV29-1
j_gene: TRBJ1-2
len: 11
abundance: -
CDR3aa: CSVAAGTGYTF

v_gene: TRBV21-1
j_gene: TRBJ1-5
len: 13
abundance: -
CDR3aa: CASSKGTGQPQHF

v_gene: TRBV28
j_gene: TRBJ1-6
len: 14
abundance: -
CDR3aa: CASGAGQGSSPLHF

v_gene: TRBV5-1
j_gene: TRBJ1-1
len: 15
abundance: -
CDR3aa: CASSGLQGMNTEAFF

v_gene: TRBV25-1
j_gene: TRBJ1-2
len: 12
abundance: -
CDR3aa: CASTDGVSGYTF

v_gene: TRBV28
j_gene: TRBJ2-1
len: 11
abundance: -
CDR3aa: CASSLGSEQFF

v_gene: TRBV7-9
j_gene: TRBJ1-2
len: 13
abundance: -
CDR3aa: CASSSWQSYGYTF

v_gene: TRBV28
j_gene: TRBJ2-7
len: 13
abundance: -
CDR3aa: CASSLPLSYEQYF

v_gene: TRBV6-2/TRBV6-3
j_gene: TRBJ2-2
len: 15
abundance: -
CDR3aa: CASSDRLSNTGELFF

v_gene: TRBV24-1
j_gene: TRBJ1-2
len: 16
abundance: -
CDR3aa: CATSDLNGGANYGYTF

v_gene: TRBV19
j_gene: TRBJ2-7
len: 15
abundance: -
CDR3aa: CASSALAGGFYEQYF

v_gene: TRBV2
j_gene: TRBJ2-5
len: 14
abundance: -
CDR3aa: CASSPTAGEETQYF

v_gene: TRBV20-1
j_gene: TRBJ1-5
len: 15
abundance: -
CDR3aa: CSAREEGRSNQPQHF

v_gene: TRBV29-1
j_gene: TRBJ2-7
len: 15
abundance: -
CDR3aa: CSAWTSGRGSYEQYF

v_gene: TRBV7-9
j_gene: TRBJ2-1
len: 14
abundance: -
CDR3aa: CASSRSTMTGEQFF

v_gene: TRBV20-1
j_gene: TRBJ2-1
len: 12
abundance: -
CDR3aa: CSAPDSYNEQFF

v_gene: TRBV11-2
j_gene: TRBJ2-3
len: 14
abundance: -
CDR3aa: CASSLDAPGDTQYF

v_gene: TRBV10-1
j_gene: TRBJ2-7
len: 18
abundance: -
CDR3aa: CASHPREPPRQGSYEQYF

v_gene: TRBV29-1
j_gene: TRBJ2-2
len: 14
abundance: -
CDR3aa: CSVLTSGATGELFF

v_gene: TRBV6-2/TRBV6-3
j_gene: TRBJ2-7
len: 15
abundance: -
CDR3aa: CASSHGLAGLYEQYF

v_gene: TRBV12-3/TRBV12-4
j_gene: TRBJ2-6
len: 19
abundance: -
CDR3aa: CASSPRQAPSPSGANVLTF

v_gene: TRBV27
j_gene: TRBJ2-5
len: 18
abundance: -
CDR3aa: CASSFYPGTGARGETQYF

v_gene: TRBV6-5
j_gene: TRBJ2-1
len: 12
abundance: -
CDR3aa: CASSYGRTEQFF